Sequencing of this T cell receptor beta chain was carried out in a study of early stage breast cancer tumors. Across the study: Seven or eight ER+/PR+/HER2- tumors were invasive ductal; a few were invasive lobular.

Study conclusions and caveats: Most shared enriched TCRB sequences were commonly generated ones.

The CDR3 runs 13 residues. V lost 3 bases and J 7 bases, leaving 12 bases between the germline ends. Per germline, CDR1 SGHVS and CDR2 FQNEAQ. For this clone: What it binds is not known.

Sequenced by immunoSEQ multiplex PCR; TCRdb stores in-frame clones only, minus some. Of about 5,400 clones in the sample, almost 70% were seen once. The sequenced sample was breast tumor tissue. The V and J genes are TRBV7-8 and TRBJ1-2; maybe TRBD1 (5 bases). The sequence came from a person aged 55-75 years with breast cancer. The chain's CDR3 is CASSFRDSAGYTF. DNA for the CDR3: TGTGCCAGCAGCTTCCGGGACTCGGCTGGCTACACCTTC.